This T cell receptor beta chain was captured by sequencing in a study of shared clonotypes between healthy human individuals. Study-wide results and limits: Donors were few, which limited the genetic and exposure-history diversity represented.

Template for every sorted-subset replicate PCR totaled 150 to 250 ng DNA, 25,000 to 35,000 T cell genomes. In the original workflow: Junction-only immunoSEQ sequences carried no quality scores, so filtering differed. Data came from immunoSEQ multiplex PCR; TCRdb stores just in-frame clones and leaves some out. V, J and clone size derive from that table, while D and trimming were established from the DNA sequence. The table lists more than 600,000 clones, about 91% of them singletons. Selected positively for CCR7 and CD45RO-negative, naive CD8 cells excluded terminally differentiated effector memory CD45RA+ cells. Healthy HIV-negative adults with no recent acute infections or vaccinations were recruited as donors. This CDR3 is built from 13 residues. Germline CDR1 reads SGHRS; CDR2 reads YFSETQ. Trimming pared 3 bases from V and 6 bases from J, leaving 13 bases between. With respect to this clone: Its target is not known.

Input material: naive CD8+ T cells sorted from blood. This TCR was recovered from a man between 25 and 39 years old in good health. This chain uses TRBV5-1 with TRBJ2-7; TRBD2 is a possible D gene (6 bases). CDR3 nucleotide sequence: TGCGCCAGCAGCTCGGGACTCCGGCTCGAGCAGTACTTC. This codes for CASSSGLRLEQYF.